This T cell receptor (beta chain) was profiled in a study of CD8 T cells in ankylosing spondylitis listed by TCRdb under 2017. Broadly, across the study: T cell receptor beta repertoires were profiled in healthy donors and ankylosing spondylitis patients so that disease-linked TCR variants could be found. The full study cohort comprised 25 ankylosing spondylitis patients and 110 or so healthy donors. Peripheral blood was sampled, and synovial fluid was additionally collected from ankylosing spondylitis patients. Findings and caveats that apply to the study as a whole: The disease-linked clones were reported to be significantly enriched in matched synovial fluid samples from ankylosing spondylitis patients. The disease-linked clones had a CD8+ phenotype and were found at relatively low frequencies in peripheral blood. Some motif variants had previously been reported in the synovial fluid and blood of reactive arthritis patients, which suggests shared mechanisms of disease initiation. A TCR beta motif of roughly 8 highly homologous amino acid variants appeared characteristic of blood from ankylosing spondylitis patients.

As to this clonotype: Its antigen is still unknown. No quality values exist for individual bases; no much larger clone is one base distant.

The CDR3, from cysteine to phenylalanine, totals 15 residues. Kept here is only the CDR3 DNA, which spans 45 bases and is read in frame from base 1. V and J are trimmed by 8 bases and 10 bases, and the gene matches miss 16 bases of the junction. Reads for this sample came from an Illumina HiSeq 2500. Quantitative 5'-RACE with molecular barcodes was used to prepare TCR beta libraries. The published analysis was carried out like this. A new computational method, built on a probabilistic model of VDJ rearrangement, was used to identify disease-linked TCR variants. TCRdb passed the public sequencing reads through fastp at Q25 and MiXCR, retaining productive beta sequences. Rows merge per CDR3 protein into single entries with the most common DNA and genes. TCRdb, not the original authors, processed these V and J calls. This sample has 350,000 or so distinct CDR3 sequences in its table, and 9.5% to 13% of those were observed once. The biggest ten clones account for 9.1% of the sample.

Sequenced: blood, either unsorted or a sorted T cell fraction (not recorded which). The receptor was isolated from a female donor with ankylosing spondylitis or in good health (not recorded which). The chain joins TRBV12-3 or TRBV12-4 to TRBJ2-1; the central 8 bases match TRBD2. The CDR3 has the sequence CASSRGLAGAGEQFF. In nucleotide form, the sequence is TGTGCCAGCTCCCGCGGGCTAGCGGGCGCGGGGGAGCAGTTCTTC.